Described below is a single TCR beta chain sequence and its context. What it binds is not known. Here immunoSEQ multiplex PCR was the method, and the copy in TCRdb shows in-frame clones only, minus some. The repertoire holds around 120,000 clones, about 90% seen once, with approximately 1% in the top ten. Germline CDR1 is MGHRA and CDR2 is YSYEKL. The CDR3 loop spans 15 amino acids. Trimming took off 1 base at V and 2 bases at J, with 11 bases between the two ends. The data were obtained in a study of T cell responses to AZD1222 COVID-19 vaccine. Study-wide points: Once two AZD1222 doses were given, Spike-specific TCR breadth and depth went up.

This TCR derives from an adult in good health. V and J are TRBV4-1 and TRBJ1-2, with D maybe TRBD1 (6 bases). The specimen was peripheral blood, collected on day 0 of AZD1222 vaccination. The CDR3 coding sequence is TGCGCCAGCAGCCAAGGGGGACACCGAAACTATGGCTACACCTTC. Translated, it gives CASSQGGHRNYGYTF.